A single sample gave rise to the 13 T cell receptor beta chains below, sequenced in a study of blood T cells in healthy people across ages. With a J-beta primer mix and a sample-barcoded 5' primer, a second PCR ran roughly 6 to 12 cycles. MiXCR, run by TCRdb on the 5' RACE reads, gives a single entry per CDR3 protein. The sample gives some 1,800,000 distinct CDR3 sequences, approximately 40% of which show up once; 23% is in the top ten. The specimen sequenced was blood. The receptors here all came from a human donor in good health.

The chain joins TRBV20-1 to TRBJ2-3; D not certain. This CDR3 region has 13 residues. The germline V gene has CDR1 DFQATT and CDR2 SNEGSKA (reference sequence). The V end was cut by 4 bases, the J end by 3 bases, with 11 bases between. CDR3 sequence: CSAKTVPTDTQYF. Here the CDR3 DNA reads TGCAGTGCTAAGACCGTACCGACAGATACGCAGTATTTT.

The chain links TRBV12-3 or TRBV12-4 to TRBJ2-3; 9 nucleotides match TRBD1. V gave up 7 bases and J gave up 7 bases; unmatched junction bases: 12. The CDR3 contains 15 residues. The CDR3 region is CASNLGTGFGYTQYF. As DNA, the CDR3 is TGTGCCAGCAACCTCGGGACAGGGTTCGGCTATACGCAGTATTTT.

V usage is TRBV20-1 and J usage is TRBJ2-5, with 10 bases that match TRBD2. Germline V lookup: CDR1 DFQATT, CDR2 SNEGSKA (reference sequence). After removal of 1 base from V and 1 base from J, the junction contained 6 bases not matched to a gene. The CDR3 is 16 amino acids. The CDR3 spells CSARAQRGGIQETQYF. CDR3 DNA sequence: TGCAGTGCTAGAGCTCAGCGGGGGGGGATCCAAGAGACCCAGTACTTC.

Details on this clonotype: An end of the junction differs from the germline gene, which may be a read error. The V gene is TRBV4-3, the J gene TRBJ2-6; the D gene is possibly TRBD2 (7 bases). CDR3 length: 19 amino acids. Germline V gene sequence: CDR1 LGHNA, CDR2 YSLEER. This CDR3 is CAGSQDEAGAFSGANVLTF. CDR3 in DNA: TGCGCCGGCAGCCAAGATGAGGCGGGGGCCTTCTCTGGGGCCAACGTCCTGACTTTC.

The chain joins TRBV7-6 to TRBJ1-2; D uncertain. Germline CDR1 and CDR2: SGHVS and FNYEAQ. Trimming stripped 1 base from V and 9 bases from J, with 9 bases between. The CDR3 is 12 residues long. The CDR3 DNA reads TGTGCCAGCAGCTTAGAGGGCGGAAGCTACACCTTC. The encoded protein is CASSLEGGSYTF.

The genes are TRBV4-1 and TRBJ2-7; no definite D call. Germline V gene sequence: CDR1 MGHRA, CDR2 YSYEKL. V was trimmed by 0 bases and J by 0 bases, leaving 12 bases between them. The CDR3 length is 16 residues. CDR3 region: CASSQEPGSSSYEQYF. In nucleotides, the CDR3 is TGCGCCAGCAGCCAAGAACCCGGGTCTAGCTCCTACGAGCAGTACTTC.

This clonotype turned up a few times. The chain carries TRBV20-1 and TRBJ1-2, with a possible D match to TRBD1 (5 bases). The CDR3 extends over 12 amino acids. Germline CDR1 is DFQATT and CDR2 is SNEGSKA (reference sequence). V was clipped by 2 bases and J by 8 bases, with 12 bases between them. The CDR3 protein is CSARKGGDGYTF. Here the CDR3 DNA reads TGCAGTGCTAGAAAGGGAGGGGACGGCTACACCTTC.

The rearrangement links TRBV20-1 to TRBJ1-2, with 11 bases lining up with TRBD1. Germline loops: CDR1 DFQATT, CDR2 SNEGSKA (reference sequence). The CDR3 has 14 amino acids. J gave up 4 bases and V 6 bases, and 7 bases lay outside the gene matches. DNA of the CDR3: TGCAGTGCCCTCCGGACAGGGGGCGGCTATGGCTACACCTTC. Protein: CSALRTGGGYGYTF.

The rearrangement joins TRBV27 to TRBJ1-5; D remains unclear. Germline CDR1 is MNHEY and CDR2 is SMNVEV (reference sequence). CDR3 length: 13 amino acids. Trimming pared 3 bases from V and 8 bases from J, leaving 11 bases between. The CDR3 spells CASSFRVMEPQHF. The DNA of the CDR3 is TGTGCCAGCAGTTTTAGGGTTATGGAGCCCCAGCATTTT.

The chain is built from TRBV10-3 and TRBJ2-5; 10 bases match TRBD1. This CDR3 region has 16 residues. Trimming at V came to 4 bases and at J to 5 bases, leaving 10 bases not matched to a gene. Germline V gives CDR1 ENHRY, CDR2 SYGVKD. The CDR3 nucleotides read TGTGCCATCAGTGCAAGACAGGGGGCGAGGGTCGAGACCCAGTACTTC. This gives the protein CAISARQGARVETQYF.

This clonotype was seen a few times. The V gene is TRBV20-1, the J gene TRBJ1-1, with D unclear. CDR1 and CDR2 (germline): DFQATT, SNEGSKA (reference sequence). This CDR3 has 17 residues. Between the trimmed V and J ends, which lost 0 bases and 0 bases, there was a span of 17 bases. This chain's CDR3 is CSARDRSDGTMNTEAFF. The DNA for the CDR3 is TGCAGTGCTAGAGACCGTTCGGACGGTACCATGAACACTGAAGCTTTCTTT.

The chain couples TRBV12-3 or TRBV12-4 to TRBJ2-3; 12 positions match TRBD2. The V gene end was trimmed by 5 bases and the J gene end by 2 bases; junction bases not matched to a gene: 20. This CDR3 is built from 21 residues. The CDR3 DNA sequence: TGTGCCAGCAGTGGGGTACCTAGCGGGGGGGCCAAGATTGCCCCCACAGATACGCAGTATTTT. Protein: CASSGVPSGGAKIAPTDTQYF.

This sequence joins TRBV28 and TRBJ2-7; D perhaps matches TRBD2 (5 bases). The ends were cut back, 5 bases at V and 4 bases at J, with 15 bases in the middle. Germline CDR1 MDHEN, CDR2 SYDVKM. The CDR3 is made up of 14 amino acids. The CDR3 region has the DNA TGTGCCAGCAGTCGAGGGTTCCCCCCTTACGAGCAGTACTTC. Protein product: CASSRGFPPYEQYF.